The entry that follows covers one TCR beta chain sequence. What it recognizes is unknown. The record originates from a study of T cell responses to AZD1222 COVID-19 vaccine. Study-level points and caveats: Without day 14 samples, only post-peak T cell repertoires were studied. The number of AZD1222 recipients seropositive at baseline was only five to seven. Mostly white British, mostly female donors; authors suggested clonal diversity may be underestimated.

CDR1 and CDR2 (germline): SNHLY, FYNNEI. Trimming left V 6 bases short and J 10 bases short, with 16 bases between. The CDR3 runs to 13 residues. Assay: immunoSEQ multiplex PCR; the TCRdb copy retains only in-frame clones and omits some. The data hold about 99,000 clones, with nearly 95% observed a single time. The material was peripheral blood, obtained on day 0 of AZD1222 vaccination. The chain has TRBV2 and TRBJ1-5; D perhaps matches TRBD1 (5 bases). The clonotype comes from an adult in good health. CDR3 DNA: TGTGCCAGCAGCGATAACTCAGGGAAACCCCAGCATTTT. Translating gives CASSDNSGKPQHF. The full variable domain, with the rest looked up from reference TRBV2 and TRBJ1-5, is EPEVTQTPSHQVTQMGQEVILRCVPISNHLYFYWYRQILGQKVEFLVSFYNNEISEKSEIFDDQFSVERPDGSNFTLKIRSTKLEDSAMYFCASSDNSGKPQHFGDGTRLSIL.